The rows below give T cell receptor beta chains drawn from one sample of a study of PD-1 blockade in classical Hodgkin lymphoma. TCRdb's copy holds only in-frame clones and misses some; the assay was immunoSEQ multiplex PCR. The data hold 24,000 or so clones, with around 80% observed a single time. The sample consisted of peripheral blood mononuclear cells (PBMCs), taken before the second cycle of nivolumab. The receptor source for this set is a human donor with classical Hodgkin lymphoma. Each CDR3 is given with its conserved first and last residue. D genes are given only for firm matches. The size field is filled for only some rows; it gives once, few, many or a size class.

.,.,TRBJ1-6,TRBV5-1,TGCGCCAGCAGTACTGAACCTAGGTTGACCACAGGTACGAATTCACCCCTCCACTTT,CASSTEPRLTTGTNSPLHF
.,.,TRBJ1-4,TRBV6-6,TGTGCCAGCAGGACGGCTAATGAAAAACTGTTTTTT,CASRTANEKLFF
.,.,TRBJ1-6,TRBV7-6,TGTGCCAGCAGCCCAGACAGGCTCTTCAAAGCCCTCCACTTT,CASSPDRLFKALHF
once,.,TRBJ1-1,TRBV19,TGTGCCAGTAGTCAGGGGATTGAAGCTTTCTTT,CASSQGIEAFF
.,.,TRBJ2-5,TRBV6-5,TGTGCCAGCAGTTATGGGTTCCCACCCGCCGAAGAGACCCAGTACTTC,CASSYGFPPAEETQYF
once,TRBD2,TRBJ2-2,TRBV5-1,TGCGCCAGCAGTTCGACTAGCGGGATGAACACCGGGGAGCTGTTTTTT,CASSSTSGMNTGELFF
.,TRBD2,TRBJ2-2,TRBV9,TGTGCCAGCAGCGTAGCTTCGAAGACTAGCGGATCGACCGGGGAGCTGTTTTTT,CASSVASKTSGSTGELFF
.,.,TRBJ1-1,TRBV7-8,TGTGCCAGCAGCGGGGGGGGAAACACTGAAGCTTTCTTT,CASSGGGNTEAFF
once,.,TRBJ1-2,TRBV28,TGTGCCAGCAGTTTGTCGGCAGGTCTTGGCTACACCTTC,CASSLSAGLGYTF
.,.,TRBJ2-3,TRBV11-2,TGTGCCAGCACAGGGGAGTATACGCAGTATTTT,CASTGEYTQYF
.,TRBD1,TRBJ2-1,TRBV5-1,TGCGCCAGCTCCCTGGAGGGGACAGGTGGGGGTAATGAGCAGTTCTTC,CASSLEGTGGGNEQFF
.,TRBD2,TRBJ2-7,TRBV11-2,TGTGCCAGCAGCTTAGAGGGCCTAGCGGGACGGGAGCAGTACTTC,CASSLEGLAGREQYF
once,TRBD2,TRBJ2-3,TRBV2,TGTGCCAGCAGTGCAAGCGGGGGGGCCGGTTACTTT,CASSASGGAGYF
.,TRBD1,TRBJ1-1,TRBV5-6,TGTGCCAGCAGCTTGGAACAGGGGGGTTTGGCTTTCTTT,CASSLEQGGLAFF
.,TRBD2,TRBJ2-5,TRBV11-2,TGTGCCAGCAGCTCCACGGCGGGGGGGCAAGAGACCCAGTACTTC,CASSSTAGGQETQYF
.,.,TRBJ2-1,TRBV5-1,TGCGCCAGCAGACAAAATAGCGGTGGTGAGCAGTTCTTC,CASRQNSGGEQFF
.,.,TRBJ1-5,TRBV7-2,TGTGCCAGCAGCTTAGGGGACGGTCCCAATCAGCCCCAGCATTTT,CASSLGDGPNQPQHF
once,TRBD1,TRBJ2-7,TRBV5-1,TGCGCCAGCAGCTTTGGCCCCGGGACAGCCTACGAGCAGTACTTC,CASSFGPGTAYEQYF
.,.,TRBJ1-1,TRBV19,TGTGCCACGTTGGGCAGGACGAACACTGAAGCTTTCTTT,CATLGRTNTEAFF
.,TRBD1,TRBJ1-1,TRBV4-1,TGCGCCAGCAGCTACGGGACAGGTAACACTGAAGCTTTCTTT,CASSYGTGNTEAFF
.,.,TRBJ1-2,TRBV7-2,TGTGCCAGCAGCAAGGACGCAGACTATGGCTACACCTTC,CASSKDADYGYTF
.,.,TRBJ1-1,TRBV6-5,TGTGCCAGCAGTTATTCGGGGGGAGCGGAAGAAGCTTTCTTT,CASSYSGGAEEAFF
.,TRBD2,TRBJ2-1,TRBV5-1,TGCGCCAGCAGCTCGGGACTAGCGGGAGGGCCAGGGAATTATGAGCAGTTCTTC,CASSSGLAGGPGNYEQFF
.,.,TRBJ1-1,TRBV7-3,TGTGCCAGCAGCTTAAGTTCCGGCACTGAAGCTTTCTTT,CASSLSSGTEAFF
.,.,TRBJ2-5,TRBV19,TGTGCCAGTCGCCCCGTCTGGTACCAAGAGACCCAGTACTTC,CASRPVWYQETQYF
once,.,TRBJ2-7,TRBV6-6,TGTGCCAGCAGTTCCGACCTGGGGGGGGCCAACGAGCAGTACTTC,CASSSDLGGANEQYF
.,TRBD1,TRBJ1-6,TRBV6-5,TGTGCCAGCAGTTACGGGACAGGGGGACAGGGAGCCCTCCACTTT,CASSYGTGGQGALHF
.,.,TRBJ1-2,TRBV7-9,TGTGCCAGCAGCTTAGAAGGGACACGCTACACCTTC,CASSLEGTRYTF
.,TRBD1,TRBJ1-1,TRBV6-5,TGTGCCAGCAGTTACTCAGGACAGGGAAATCTCGCTGAAGCTTTCTTT,CASSYSGQGNLAEAFF
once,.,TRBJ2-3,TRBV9,TGTGCCAGCAGCACCGGACAGACAGATACGCAGTATTTT,CASSTGQTDTQYF
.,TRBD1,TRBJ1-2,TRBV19,TGTGCCAGTGGGACAGGGTATGGCTACACCTTC,CASGTGYGYTF
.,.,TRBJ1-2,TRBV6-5,TGTGCCAGCAGTTACTCGGGGACCTACACCTTC,CASSYSGTYTF
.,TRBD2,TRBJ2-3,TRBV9,TGTGCCAGCAGCGTTGGACTAGCGGGATACACTACAGATACGCAGTATTTT,CASSVGLAGYTTDTQYF
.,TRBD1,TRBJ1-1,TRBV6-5,TGTGCGACCCAGGGGGGTGACACTGAAGCTTTCTTT,CATQGGDTEAFF
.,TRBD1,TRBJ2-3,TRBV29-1,TGCAGCGTTGAGTGGGAGGGAATCGGGACAGGGGGCCTGTTTACGCAGTATTTT,CSVEWEGIGTGGLFTQYF
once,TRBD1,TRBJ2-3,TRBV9,TGTGCCAGCAGCGAACAGGGGGTGAGCACAGATACGCAGTATTTT,CASSEQGVSTDTQYF
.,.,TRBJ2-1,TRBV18,TGTGCCAGCTCACAACTGCCCCTAGGCCAGACGAATGAGCAGTTCTTC,CASSQLPLGQTNEQFF
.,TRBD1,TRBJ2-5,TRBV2,TGTGCCACCAAGAGGGACAGGGCGGGGTACCAAGAGACCCAGTACTTC,CATKRDRAGYQETQYF